The T cell receptor beta chain under discussion was sequenced for a study of OX40 agonist ivuxolimab in advanced cancers. The CDR3 is made up of 14 amino acids. Germline-derived CDR1 and CDR2 are SGHNT and YENEEA. V gave up 5 bases and J gave up 1 base, with 11 bases separating them. TCRdb's table, derived via immunoSEQ multiplex PCR, lists solely in-frame clones and lacks some. The repertoire holds tens of thousands of clones, with 85% as singletons. The material was CD4+ or CD8+ T cells sorted from blood, obtained in a trial of the OX40 agonist ivuxolimab. V gene TRBV11-3 combines with J gene TRBJ2-5; the D call may be TRBD1 or TRBD2 (5 bases each). This clonotype originated in an adult with an advanced solid tumor such as melanoma, head and neck, liver or kidney cancer. The CDR3 sequence: CASSPGTGQETQYF. CDR3 nucleotide sequence: TGTGCCAGCAGCCCCGGGACGGGCCAAGAGACCCAGTACTTC.